The sample holds a few counts of the clone carrying this T cell receptor beta chain. The antigen remains unidentified. This specimen comes from a study of OX40 agonist ivuxolimab in advanced cancers. Researchers took blood at baseline, on cycle 4 day 1, and on cycle 7 day 1. Overall study results and limits: Several nonresponders also turned out to have low normalized T-cell clonal expansion.

Trimming removed 4 bases from V and 7 bases from J, with 11 bases in between. CDR3 length: 13 amino acids. Germline values: CDR1 MNHEY, CDR2 SVGAGI. Produced via immunoSEQ multiplex PCR; TCRdb's table is partial and in-frame only. Altogether about 96,000 clones are present, roughly four fifths being singletons, with the ten largest covering 5.8%. The sequenced sample was CD4+ or CD8+ T cells sorted from blood, obtained in a trial of the OX40 agonist ivuxolimab. V and J are TRBV6-5 and TRBJ1-5, with a weak D call TRBD1 (5 bases). The source of this sequence is an adult with an advanced solid tumor such as melanoma, head and neck, liver or kidney cancer. CDR3 region: CASSWTSGQPQHF. The DNA of the CDR3 is TGTGCCAGCAGTTGGACATCAGGGCAGCCCCAGCATTTT.